The 20 T cell receptor beta chains reported below all come from one sample, sequenced in a study of chemoradiotherapy in HPV16-positive cancers. Measured with immunoSEQ multiplex PCR; TCRdb has only the in-frame clones, and not every one. The table includes more than 10,000 clones, around three quarters detected once. This specimen was taken from a patient who underwent chemoradiotherapy. The receptors originated from a human donor with HPV-associated anogenital cancer.

The chain carries TRBV6-5 and TRBJ2-6; D possibly uses TRBD1 or TRBD2 (6 bases each). V lost 2 bases, J lost 2 bases, and 10 bases lay in between. This CDR3 is 16 amino acids long. CDR1 and CDR2 (germline): MNHEY, SVGAGI. The CDR3, as DNA: TGTGCCAGCAGTTACCCCGGGGGCACTGGGGCCAACGTCCTGACTTTC. Amino acids: CASSYPGGTGANVLTF.

The J gene is TRBJ2-4, the V gene TRBV5-1, with D tentatively TRBD1 (7 bases). Per germline, CDR1 SGHRS and CDR2 YFSETQ. The CDR3 extends over 17 amino acids. Trimming took 5 bases from V and 3 from J, leaving 21 bases between them. Written as DNA, the CDR3 is TGCGCCAGCAGTCAGTCCCGGGACAGTAGCGGCAAAAACATTCAGTACTTC. Translation: CASSQSRDSSGKNIQYF.

V is TRBV6-6 and J is TRBJ1-2; TRBD1 might be the D (5 bases). There are 14 residues in the CDR3. Germline-derived CDR1 and CDR2 are MNHNY and SVGAGI (reference sequence). V was trimmed by 3 bases and J by 4 bases, leaving 12 bases between them. The CDR3 nucleotides read TGTGCCAGCAGTTATGGGGGGGGGATCTATGGCTACACCTTC. Its translation is CASSYGGGIYGYTF.

The rearrangement links TRBV5-4 to TRBJ1-2; unclear D gene. Trimming took 3 bases from V and 6 from J, leaving 21 bases between them. The CDR3 is made up of 16 amino acids. Germline CDR1 SGHNT, CDR2 YYREEE (reference sequence). The chain's CDR3 is CASSSRNPSGFNGYTF. The DNA of the CDR3 is TGTGCCAGCAGCTCTCGTAACCCGTCGGGTTTTAATGGCTACACCTTC.

The chain combines TRBV4-3 with TRBJ2-7; 12 bases line up with TRBD1. Germline V gives CDR1 LGHNA, CDR2 YSLEER. With 2 bases clipped from V and 5 bases from J, the junction kept 13 bases outside the gene matches. The length of the CDR3 is 18 residues. CDR3 coding DNA: TGCGCCAGCAGCCAAATCCTAGGTGGCGGGACAGGGGGCCACGAGCAGTACTTC. Protein sequence: CASSQILGGGTGGHEQYF.

The V call is TRBV7-6, the J call TRBJ2-2, with D possibly TRBD2 on 5 matching bases. Deletions cut 4 bases from V and 5 bases from J, with 20 bases between. The germline V gene encodes CDR1 SGHVS and CDR2 FNYEAQ. CDR3 length: 17 amino acids. The CDR3 bases are TGTGCCAGCAGCTCCTCATTCCGGGGTAGTGCGACCGGGGAGCTGTTTTTT. As protein: CASSSSFRGSATGELFF.

The V call is TRBV9, the J call TRBJ2-5; no definite D call. Germline V lookup: CDR1 SGDLS, CDR2 YYNGEE. V lost 0 bases, J lost 1 base, and 7 bases lay in between. This CDR3 region has 14 residues. The CDR3 DNA reads TGTGCCAGCAGCGTAGACGAGACCCAAGAGACCCAGTACTTC. Encoded protein: CASSVDETQETQYF.

This chain uses TRBV7-2 with TRBJ2-1; D gene uncertain. CDR3 length: 13 residues. Germline V gene lookup returns CDR1 SGHTA and CDR2 FQGNSA. V lost 7 bases and J 5 bases, leaving 12 bases between the germline ends. The CDR3 DNA reads TGTGCCAGCACCGTATCGGGCCACAATGAGCAGTTCTTC. Encoded protein: CASTVSGHNEQFF.

This chain uses TRBV30 with TRBJ2-3; 7 positions agree with TRBD1. Germline V gene lookup returns CDR1 GTSNPN and CDR2 SVGIG (reference sequence). This CDR3 region has 14 residues. With V trimmed by 2 bases and J by 1 base, 3 bases remained unmatched. The CDR3 protein is CAWSRGLGTDTQYF. In DNA, the CDR3 is TGTGCCTGGAGTAGGGGGCTCGGCACAGATACGCAGTATTTT.

This sequence joins TRBV19 and TRBJ1-4, with 7 bases matching TRBD1. CDR1 and CDR2 from the germline V gene are LNHDA and SQIVND (reference sequence). V gave up 9 bases and J gave up 6 bases; unmatched junction bases: 10. The CDR3 spans 14 residues. CDR3 coding DNA: TGTGCCAGCAGACAGGGATGGGGGGATGAAAAACTGTTTTTT. Translation gives CASRQGWGDEKLFF.

This chain connects TRBV7-2 to TRBJ2-7; 14 nucleotides agree with TRBD2. CDR1 and CDR2 from the germline V gene are SGHTA and FQGNSA. Germline trimming cut 5 bases from V and 4 bases from J; bases unmatched to any gene: 7. This CDR3 region has 16 residues. The CDR3 loop reads CASSTRTSGGQYEQYF. Here the CDR3 DNA reads TGTGCCAGCAGCACCCGGACTAGCGGGGGGCAGTACGAGCAGTACTTC.

The chain combines TRBV29-1 with TRBJ1-1; no definite D call. This CDR3 is built from 11 residues. Deletions cut 5 bases from V and 0 bases from J, with 4 bases between. Germline-derived CDR1 and CDR2 are SQVTM and ANQGSEA. The CDR3 region has the DNA TGCAGCGTTCAGATGAACACTGAAGCTTTCTTT. It specifies CSVQMNTEAFF.

The rearrangement uses TRBV11-2 and TRBJ1-1, with D uncertain. V was shortened by 0 bases and J by 6 bases, with 8 bases between the two germline ends. This CDR3 has 13 residues. Germline loops: CDR1 SGHAT, CDR2 FQNNGV. CDR3 residues: CASSLDQLAEAFF. Written as DNA, the CDR3 is TGTGCCAGCAGCTTAGATCAGCTGGCTGAAGCTTTCTTT.

V and J are TRBV4-1 and TRBJ2-2; maybe TRBD1 (5 bases). This CDR3 contains 15 residues. V lost 5 bases and J 2 bases, leaving 12 bases between the germline ends. Germline V gives CDR1 MGHRA, CDR2 YSYEKL. CDR3 region: CASSVGWTNTGELFF. The DNA of the CDR3 is TGCGCCAGCAGCGTAGGCTGGACAAACACCGGGGAGCTGTTTTTT.

V gene TRBV30 combines with J gene TRBJ2-1; 8 bases fit TRBD2. Germline assignment: CDR1 GTSNPN and CDR2 SVGIG (reference sequence). Trimming took 6 bases from V and 7 from J; bases not matched to a gene: 2. This CDR3 is built from 11 residues. For the CDR3, the DNA is TGTGCCTGTAGCGGGGCGAATGAGCAGTTCTTC. This sequence encodes CACSGANEQFF.

This clone came up a few times. V usage is TRBV27 and J usage is TRBJ1-2; TRBD1 agrees at 7 bases. The CDR3 extends over 11 amino acids. The germline gives CDR1 MNHEY, CDR2 SMNVEV (reference sequence). Trimming removed 6 bases from V and 8 bases from J; junction bases left unmatched: 3. This CDR3 reads CASRDRVGYTF. CDR3 nucleotides: TGTGCCAGCAGAGACAGGGTCGGCTACACCTTC.

The chain links TRBV10-3 to TRBJ2-2; D is uncertain. V was clipped by 6 bases and J by 5 bases, with 7 bases between them. Germline V gene lookup returns CDR1 ENHRY and CDR2 SYGVKD. This CDR3 region has 12 residues. The DNA for the CDR3 is TGTGCCATCAGACCTAGAACCGGGGAGCTGTTTTTT. This codes for CAIRPRTGELFF.

This chain uses TRBV29-1 with TRBJ2-5; D tentatively fits TRBD1 or TRBD2 (5 bases each). This CDR3 has 12 residues. Germline values: CDR1 SQVTM, CDR2 ANQGSEA. V was clipped by 5 bases and J by 6 bases, with 13 bases between them. The CDR3 region is CSVSGTSQTQYF. CDR3 nucleotides: TGCAGCGTTTCAGGGACCTCTCAGACCCAGTACTTC.

V gene TRBV6-4 combines with J gene TRBJ2-1, with a possible D match to TRBD2 (6 bases). V was pared by 0 bases and J by 6 bases, with 6 bases between. Germline V gene lookup returns CDR1 MRHNA and CDR2 SNTAGT. CDR3 length equals 13 residues. The CDR3 DNA reads as TGTGCCAGCAGTGACTCGACTAGCAATGAGCAGTTCTTC. This sequence encodes CASSDSTSNEQFF.

This clone was counted a few times. The genes are TRBV5-4 and TRBJ2-1, with TRBD2 matching over 7 bases. V shed 4 bases and J 0 bases; nucleotides not matched to a gene: 4. The CDR3 spans 15 residues. Germline V gives CDR1 SGHNT, CDR2 YYREEE (reference sequence). The CDR3 protein is CASSPWGGSYNEQFF. DNA for the CDR3: TGTGCCAGCAGCCCGTGGGGGGGCTCCTACAATGAGCAGTTCTTC.